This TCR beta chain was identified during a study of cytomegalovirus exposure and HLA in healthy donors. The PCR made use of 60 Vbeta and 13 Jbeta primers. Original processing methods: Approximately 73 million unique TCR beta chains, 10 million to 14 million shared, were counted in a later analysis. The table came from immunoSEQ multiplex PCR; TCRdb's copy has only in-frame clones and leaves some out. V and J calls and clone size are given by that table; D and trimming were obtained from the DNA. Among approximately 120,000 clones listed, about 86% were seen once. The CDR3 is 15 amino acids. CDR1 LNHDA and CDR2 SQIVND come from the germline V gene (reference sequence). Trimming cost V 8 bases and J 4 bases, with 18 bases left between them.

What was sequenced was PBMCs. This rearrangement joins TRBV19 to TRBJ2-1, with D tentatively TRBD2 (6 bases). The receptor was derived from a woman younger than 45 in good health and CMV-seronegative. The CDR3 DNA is TGTGCCAGTCGGGCGAAGACTAGAGATTACAATGAGCAGTTCTTC. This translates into CASRAKTRDYNEQFF.